This is a list of T cell receptor beta chains from one sample in a study of T cell clonotyping in hematopoietic cell transplantation. Generated by immunoSEQ multiplex PCR, the TCRdb table keeps only in-frame clones and is missing some. The repertoire holds more than 65,000 clones, with around 94% as singletons. Sequenced material: peripheral blood mononuclear cells. The receptors were sampled from a man aged 50 to 59 in good health. Some clones in this sample may be carry-over from other donors' samples. Each CDR3 is given with its conserved first and last residue. A D gene is named only where the DNA matches it firmly. Size values are once, few and many counts, or a class for expanded clones, and some rows have none.

j_call	v_call	d_call	clone_size	cdr3_aa	cdr3_nt
TRBJ2-7	TRBV28	NA	NA	CASSYRLGGEQYF	TGTGCCAGCAGTTACCGTTTGGGGGGCGAGCAGTACTTC
TRBJ1-4	TRBV7-2	NA	NA	CASSPSRAENEKLFF	TGTGCCAGCAGCCCCAGTCGTGCCGAGAATGAAAAACTGTTTTTT
TRBJ2-7	TRBV7-2	NA	NA	CASSLSYEQYF	TGTGCCAGCAGCTTGTCCTACGAGCAGTACTTC
TRBJ1-2	TRBV30	NA	once	CAWSVSEPYGYTF	TGTGCCTGGAGTGTATCCGAGCCCTATGGCTACACCTTC
TRBJ1-5	TRBV10-3	NA	NA	CAISESGHNNQPQHF	TGTGCCATCAGTGAGTCTGGACATAACAATCAGCCCCAGCATTTT
TRBJ1-2	TRBV20-1	NA	NA	CSATDISGYTF	TGCAGTGCAACGGACATCTCTGGCTACACCTTC
TRBJ1-5	TRBV2	TRBD1	NA	CASSEWGQGGQPQHF	TGTGCCAGCAGTGAATGGGGACAGGGTGGGCAGCCCCAGCATTTT
TRBJ2-7	TRBV28	NA	once	CASRRGFQNYEQYF	TGTGCCAGCAGAAGGGGATTTCAAAACTACGAGCAGTACTTC
TRBJ2-7	TRBV5-6	NA	NA	CASSLPVSYEQYF	TGTGCCAGCAGCTTACCGGTGTCCTACGAGCAGTACTTC
TRBJ2-7	TRBV27	NA	NA	CASSLSPYYEQYF	TGTGCCAGCAGTCTCAGTCCGTACTACGAGCAGTACTTC
TRBJ1-5	TRBV10-3	NA	NA	CAISEEPSNQPQHF	TGTGCCATCAGTGAGGAACCGAGCAATCAGCCCCAGCATTTT
TRBJ2-7	TRBV19	TRBD2	NA	CASSIVRGGEQYF	TGTGCCAGTAGTATAGTTCGGGGGGGCGAGCAGTACTTC
TRBJ2-4	TRBV5-6	TRBD1	NA	CASSFGQGRPKNIQYF	TGTGCCAGCAGCTTCGGACAGGGACGACCTAAAAACATTCAGTACTTC
TRBJ2-3	TRBV28	NA	NA	CASSLVGLGKGYF	TGTGCCAGCAGTTTAGTAGGGTTGGGAAAGGGGTATTTT
TRBJ2-7	TRBV30	NA	NA	CAWRVGYEQYF	TGTGCCTGGAGAGTCGGATACGAGCAGTACTTC
TRBJ1-3	TRBV7-6	NA	NA	CASSLEGAAPGNTIYF	TGTGCCAGCAGCTTAGAGGGCGCCGCCCCGGGAAACACCATATATTTT
TRBJ2-3	TRBV11-2	NA	NA	CASKEGGTSTDTQYF	TGTGCCAGCAAAGAGGGCGGAACTAGCACAGATACGCAGTATTTT
TRBJ1-4	TRBV5-6	TRBD1	NA	CASSGGTGLNEKLFF	TGTGCCAGCAGCGGGGGGACAGGCCTCAATGAAAAACTGTTTTTT
TRBJ1-2	TRBV29-1	TRBD1	once	CSTRDRDIRYTF	TGCAGCACTCGGGACAGGGATATTCGCTACACCTTC
TRBJ2-7	TRBV9	TRBD2	once	CASSVAPGLGYEQYF	TGTGCCAGCAGCGTAGCGCCGGGACTAGGCTACGAGCAGTACTTC
TRBJ2-5	TRBV20-1	NA	NA	CSASNQETQYF	TGCAGTGCTAGCAACCAAGAGACCCAGTACTTC
TRBJ1-1	TRBV6-1	NA	NA	CATTPGTQTSVWIF	TGTGCCACCACCCCCGGGACACAAACTTCGGTGTGGATCTTT
TRBJ1-5	TRBV30	NA	NA	CAWSSGLAGNQPQHF	TGTGCCTGGAGTTCAGGCCTGGCGGGCAATCAGCCCCAGCATTTT
TRBJ2-7	TRBV7-2	TRBD2	NA	CASSLAGTGGSYEQYF	TGTGCCAGCAGCTTGGCCGGGACGGGAGGCTCCTACGAGCAGTACTTC
TRBJ1-2	TRBV29-1	NA	NA	CSDLVGSGYTF	TGCAGCGACCTGGTGGGATCTGGCTACACCTTC
TRBJ2-7	TRBV19	NA	NA	CASSTYKGKFIYEQYF	TGTGCCAGTAGCACCTACAAAGGAAAATTCATCTACGAGCAGTACTTC
TRBJ2-7	TRBV7-2	TRBD2	NA	CASSQTSGRLSYEQYF	TGTGCCAGCAGCCAGACTAGCGGGAGGTTGTCCTACGAGCAGTACTTC
TRBJ2-5	TRBV6-5	TRBD1	few	CASSRQGKETQYF	TGTGCCAGCAGCCGACAGGGTAAAGAGACCCAGTACTTC
TRBJ2-7	TRBV2	TRBD2	NA	CVAGTESYEQYF	TGTGTAGCGGGGACGGAGTCCTACGAGCAGTACTTC
TRBJ2-7	TRBV5-1	TRBD1	NA	CASSPMGQPSYEQYF	TGCGCCAGCAGTCCTATGGGACAGCCGAGCTACGAGCAGTACTTC
TRBJ2-3	TRBV27	TRBD2	NA	CASSLLTGGVTDTQYF	TGTGCCAGCAGTTTATTAACGGGAGGTGTTACAGATACGCAGTATTTT
TRBJ2-7	TRBV7-2	NA	NA	CASSLEASSYEQYF	TGTGCCAGCAGCTTAGAGGCTAGCTCCTACGAGCAGTACTTC
TRBJ1-1	TRBV2	NA	NA	CASSGPTTNTEAFF	TGTGCCAGCAGTGGGCCGACAACCAACACTGAAGCTTTCTTT
TRBJ2-1	TRBV20-1	NA	NA	CSGRRNNEQFF	TGCAGTGGGAGGAGGAACAATGAGCAGTTCTTC
TRBJ2-5	TRBV7-9	NA	NA	CASSQAEETQYF	TGTGCCAGCAGCCAAGCGGAAGAGACCCAGTACTTC
TRBJ2-3	TRBV4-1	TRBD1	NA	CASSQGTGLPDTQYF	TGCGCCAGCAGCCAAGGGACAGGGCTTCCAGATACGCAGTATTTT
TRBJ2-1	TRBV7-2	TRBD2	NA	CASSPPREGRHNEQFF	TGTGCCAGCAGCCCCCCGAGGGAGGGAAGACACAATGAGCAGTTCTTC
TRBJ1-1	TRBV6-5	NA	NA	CASSYSKGTEAFF	TGTGCCAGCAGTTACTCGAAGGGGACTGAAGCTTTCTTT
TRBJ2-7	TRBV28	NA	NA	CASTSSRRHDYEQYF	TGTGCCAGCACTTCCTCCAGGAGACACGATTACGAGCAGTACTTC
TRBJ2-2	TRBV15	NA	NA	CATSREEVTGELFF	TGTGCCACCAGCAGAGAAGAGGTCACCGGGGAGCTGTTTTTT